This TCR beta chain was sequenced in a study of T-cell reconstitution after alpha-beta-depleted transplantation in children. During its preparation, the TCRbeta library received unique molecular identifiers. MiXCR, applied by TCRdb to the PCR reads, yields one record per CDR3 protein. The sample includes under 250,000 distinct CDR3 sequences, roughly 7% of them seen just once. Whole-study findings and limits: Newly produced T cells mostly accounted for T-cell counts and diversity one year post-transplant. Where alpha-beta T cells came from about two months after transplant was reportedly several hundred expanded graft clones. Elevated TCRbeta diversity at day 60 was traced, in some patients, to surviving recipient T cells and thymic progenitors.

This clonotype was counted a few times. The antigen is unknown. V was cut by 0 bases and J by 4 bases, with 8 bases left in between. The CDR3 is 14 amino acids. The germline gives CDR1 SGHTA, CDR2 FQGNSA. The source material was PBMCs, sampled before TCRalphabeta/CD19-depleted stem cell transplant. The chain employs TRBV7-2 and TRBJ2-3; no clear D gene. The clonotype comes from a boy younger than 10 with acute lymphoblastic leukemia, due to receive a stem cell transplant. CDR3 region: CASSLAQSADTQYF. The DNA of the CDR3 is TGTGCCAGCAGCTTAGCCCAAAGTGCAGATACGCAGTATTTT.